The clone carrying this T cell receptor (beta chain) was recorded a few times. Its antigen is unidentified. This sample is part of a study of T cells in Graves' hyperthyroidism and ophthalmopathy. Study-level information: At initial diagnosis, before any treatment had begun, peripheral blood was obtained. Findings and caveats of the study: Among thyroid clonotypes expanded above 0.001, most also appeared in blood.

V lost 1 base, J lost 0 bases, and 10 bases lay in between. Germline CDR1 MNHNS, CDR2 SASEGT. This CDR3 spans 15 amino acids. There were TCR beta CDR3 regions amplified from RNA transcripts. HTBI primers drove first-round RT-PCR of the TCR CDR3. TCRdb re-called the multiplex PCR reads with MiXCR, one entry per CDR3 protein. The repertoire has roughly 380,000 distinct CDR3 sequences, approximately 15% of them found once; the top ten carry roughly 9.6%. Stable Graves' hyperthyroidism meant no ophthalmopathy progression within 18 months. Patients were excluded for uncontrolled infection, other autoimmune disease, pregnancy or lactation.

The receptor was derived from a woman aged 55-70 years with Graves' hyperthyroidism. Sequenced input: blood. The J gene is TRBJ2-7, the V gene TRBV6-1, with D perhaps TRBD2 (5 bases). CDR3 protein: CASSEELSGSYEQYF. In DNA form, the CDR3 reads TGTGCCAGCAGTGAAGAGTTGAGCGGCTCCTACGAGCAGTACTTC.